Described below is a single TCR beta chain sequence and its context. Its antigen is unidentified. Gene names follow the mouse nomenclature. The read falls 1 residue short of the CDR3 end, and the missing part is taken from the germline J gene. The time point is: mouse harvest day 7 after allogeneic transplant. Each mouse received 10^7 T-cell-depleted marrow cells plus 10^6 splenic CD5+ T cells by tail vein. This mouse GVHD model was MHC-mismatched B6 to BALB/c, profiled day 7 or 14. Trimming at V came to 3 bases and at J to 3 bases, leaving 8 bases not matched to a gene. From germline, CDR1 is NNHDY and CDR2 SYVADS. The CDR3 loop spans 17 amino acids. This record belongs to a study of tissue T cells after allogeneic stem cell transplantation. The study, taken as a whole, reports: Which tissue TCRs were alloreactive or antigen-specific was not determined. Some clones might be persisting host cells. Within patients, tissue anatomy strongly shaped TCR repertoire composition. Limitations included a small, clinically heterogeneous cohort and limited sampling depth.

Profiling relied on immunoSEQ multiplex PCR, and the TCRdb table lists in-frame clones only, not all of them. The sample consists of roughly 1,900 clones, roughly 57% of them appearing once. The sequence came from a female BALB/c mouse given C57BL/6 T cells with graft-versus-host disease after an allogeneic hematopoietic cell transplant. This chain uses TRBV13-3 with TRBJ2-3, with TRBD1 matching 12 bases. The sequenced sample consisted of spleen. The CDR3 sequence is CASSGDPGQGAAETLYF. The part of the CDR3 DNA that was read is TGTGCCAGCAGTGGGGACCCGGGACAGGGGGCCGCAGAAACGCTGTAT.